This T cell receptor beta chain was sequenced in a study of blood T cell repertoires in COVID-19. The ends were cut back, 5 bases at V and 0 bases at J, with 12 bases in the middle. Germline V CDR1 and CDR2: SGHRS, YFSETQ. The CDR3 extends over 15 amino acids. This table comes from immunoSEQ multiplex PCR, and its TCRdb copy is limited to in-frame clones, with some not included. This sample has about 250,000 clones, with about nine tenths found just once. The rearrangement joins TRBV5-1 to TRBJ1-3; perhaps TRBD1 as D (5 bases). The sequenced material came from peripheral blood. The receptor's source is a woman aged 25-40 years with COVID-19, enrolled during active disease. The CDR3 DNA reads TGCGCCAGCAGGGCTACAGGCCCCTCTGGAAACACCATATATTTT. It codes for CASRATGPSGNTIYF.